The rows below give T cell receptor beta chains drawn from one sample of a study of long-term antiretroviral therapy in people with HIV. Libraries were prepared by immunoSEQ multiplex PCR; TCRdb keeps only in-frame clonotypes and omits some of them. The sample yields some 29,000 clones, 85% to 90% seen once. The starting material was unsorted PBMCs, obtained 3.2 years before starting antiretroviral therapy. The receptor source for this set is a middle-aged man with HIV. Each CDR3 is given with its conserved first and last residue. D genes are given only for firm matches. The size of a clone is reported for some rows only, either as once, few or many, or as a class for expanded clones.

j_gene | abundance | v_gene | d_gene | CDR3nt | CDR3aa
TRBJ2-1 | . | TRBV7-9 | . | TGTGCCAGCAGCGACGCATTATCCTACAATGAGCAGTTCTTC | CASSDALSYNEQFF
TRBJ2-7 | . | TRBV30 | . | TGTGCCTGGAGTGGGGCCGCGGACACCCCCCCCTACGAGCAGTACTTC | CAWSGAADTPPYEQYF
TRBJ2-1 | . | TRBV10-1 | . | TGCGCCAGCAGGCCAGGATCCGGGAATGAGCAGTTCTTC | CASRPGSGNEQFF
TRBJ2-2 | . | TRBV18 | . | TGTGCCAGCTCACCTAGCACAGCCCCTACCGGGGAGCTGTTTTTT | CASSPSTAPTGELFF
TRBJ2-1 | . | TRBV6-6 | . | TGTGCCAGCAGTTCCGTCGGGGCAACCTACAATGAGCAGTTCTTC | CASSSVGATYNEQFF
TRBJ1-3 | . | TRBV9 | . | TGTGCCAGCAGCGTAGGGTCAGGGGTTGGAAACACCATATATTTT | CASSVGSGVGNTIYF
TRBJ2-1 | once | TRBV12-5 | . | TGTGCTAGTGGTTTGGTACTTGGCCCATCCTACAATGAGCAGTTCTTC | CASGLVLGPSYNEQFF
TRBJ1-1 | . | TRBV19 | TRBD1 | TGTGCCAGTAGGGAACAGGGGCGTACTGAAGCTTTCTTT | CASREQGRTEAFF
TRBJ2-2 | . | TRBV7-7 | . | TGTGCTAGCAGCTTAGCGCCAGGATCGGGTTCCGGGGAGCTGTTTTTT | CASSLAPGSGSGELFF
TRBJ2-7 | . | TRBV5-1 | TRBD1 | TGCGCCAGCAGCTTGGTGGGCAGGGGGTTGGACGAGCAGTACTTC | CASSLVGRGLDEQYF
TRBJ1-3 | . | TRBV18 | . | TGTGCCAGCTCACCCGGTCCCGGAAACACCATATATTTT | CASSPGPGNTIYF
TRBJ2-6 | . | TRBV19 | TRBD1 | TGTGCCAGTAGTATTAGGGGACAGGGGGGAGCCGGGGCCAACGTCCTGACTTTC | CASSIRGQGGAGANVLTF
TRBJ2-3 | . | TRBV7-8 | . | TGTGCCAGCAGCTTAGACGGTCAAAGCACAGATACGCAGTATTTT | CASSLDGQSTDTQYF
TRBJ2-3 | few | TRBV6-4 | TRBD2 | TGTGCCAGCGTAGCGGGGGGGCCTACAGATACGCAGTATTTT | CASVAGGPTDTQYF
TRBJ2-6 | . | TRBV6-5 | . | TGTGCCAGCAGTTACTCGTTCTTCCCCGGGGCCAACGTCCTGACTTTC | CASSYSFFPGANVLTF
TRBJ1-2 | . | TRBV9 | . | TGTGCCAGCAGCCCCGGCGGGGGGCCGCGGGGCTACACCTTC | CASSPGGGPRGYTF
TRBJ2-7 | . | TRBV5-6 | TRBD2 | TGTGCCAGCAGCTTGGGGCTAGCGGGGGGCCCCTCCTACGAGCAGTACTTC | CASSLGLAGGPSYEQYF
TRBJ2-5 | . | TRBV6-5 | TRBD2 | TGTGCCAGCAGTCCTTGGCGGGGGGGCGGAGAGACCCAGTACTTC | CASSPWRGGGETQYF
TRBJ1-4 | . | TRBV27 | TRBD1 | TGTGCCAGCAGTTTCACAGGGATCCGAGGGGGCAGTAATGAAAAACTGTTTTTT | CASSFTGIRGGSNEKLFF
TRBJ2-1 | . | TRBV7-9 | . | TGTGCCAGCAGCTTAGTGGTCCCGAGTGGTGAGCAGTTCTTC | CASSLVVPSGEQFF
TRBJ1-2 | . | TRBV27 | . | TGTGCCAGCAGTCCCTGGGGCGATGGCTACACCTTC | CASSPWGDGYTF
TRBJ1-2 | . | TRBV7-8 | . | TGTGCCAGCAGCTTAGTGGCAGGGAACTATGGCTACACCTTC | CASSLVAGNYGYTF
TRBJ1-5 | . | TRBV30 | . | TGTGCCTGGAGTGTATCTTACGGCGGTCAGCCCCAGCATTTT | CAWSVSYGGQPQHF
TRBJ2-7 | . | TRBV30 | TRBD2 | TGTGCCTGGAGTAGACGTAGCGGGAGAGTCTACGAGCAGTACTTC | CAWSRRSGRVYEQYF
TRBJ1-4 | . | TRBV4-2 | TRBD1 | TGTGCCAGCAGCCAGGGGGACAGGGGGCTCGATGAAAAACTGTTTTTT | CASSQGDRGLDEKLFF
TRBJ2-7 | once | TRBV6-6 | . | TGTGCCAGCAGTTATCCCGGGGGAGGCTACGAGCAGTACTTC | CASSYPGGGYEQYF
TRBJ2-3 | . | TRBV5-1 | TRBD2 | TGCGCCAGCAGCCCGCGTTGGGGACTAGCGGTTTCTAGCACAGATACGCAGTATTTT | CASSPRWGLAVSSTDTQYF
TRBJ2-7 | . | TRBV11-2 | . | TGTGCCAGCAGCTTGGGTCGGGACACCTTGTACTTC | CASSLGRDTLYF
TRBJ1-1 | . | TRBV9 | . | TGTGCCAGCAGCGTAGGGCAGGGTAGCAGTGAAGCTTTCTTT | CASSVGQGSSEAFF
TRBJ1-4 | . | TRBV7-2 | . | TGTGCCAGCAGCGGAATATCGACAGCAACTAATGAAAAACTGTTTTTT | CASSGISTATNEKLFF
TRBJ1-2 | . | TRBV5-1 | TRBD1 | TGCGCCAGCAGCGCGACAGGGGACAACGGTGGCTACACCTTC | CASSATGDNGGYTF
TRBJ2-2 | . | TRBV18 | TRBD2 | TGTGCCAGCTCACCAATTACTAGCGGGAGTCCCGGGGAGCTGTTTTTT | CASSPITSGSPGELFF
TRBJ2-3 | . | TRBV5-1 | TRBD2 | TGCGCCAGCAGCCCGGGGGGACTAGCGGGGGGTAGCACAGATACGCAGTATTTT | CASSPGGLAGGSTDTQYF
TRBJ1-3 | . | TRBV7-2 | . | TGTGCCAGCAGCCCCGATATCTCTGGAAACACCATATATTTT | CASSPDISGNTIYF
TRBJ2-7 | . | TRBV6-7 | TRBD1 | TGTGCCAGCAGTTACCCGAGCACCCGGGACAGGGAGCAAATAACCTACGAGCAGTACTTC | CASSYPSTRDREQITYEQYF
TRBJ2-3 | . | TRBV7-2 | TRBD2 | TGTGCCAGTGCTTTGCGGGGAGGGCCAGATACGCAGTATTTT | CASALRGGPDTQYF
TRBJ2-3 | . | TRBV2 | TRBD1 | TGTGCCAGCAGACGGGACAGCCCGGGAGATACGCAGTATTTT | CASRRDSPGDTQYF
TRBJ2-5 | . | TRBV30 | . | TGTGCCTTGGATGGGGGGACAGAGACCCAGTACTTC | CALDGGTETQYF
TRBJ2-1 | . | TRBV18 | TRBD2 | TGTGCCAGCTCAAGGGGACTAGCGGGGGCCAATGAGCAGTTCTTC | CASSRGLAGANEQFF
TRBJ2-5 | medium-sized | TRBV19 | . | TGTGCCAGTAGTGACACAGGGCCAGAGACCCAGTACTTC | CASSDTGPETQYF
TRBJ1-6 | . | TRBV30 | . | TGTGCCTGGAACAACCCAAACGGGAATTCACCCCTCCACTTT | CAWNNPNGNSPLHF
TRBJ1-1 | . | TRBV7-8 | . | TGTGCCAGCAGCCTCGCCCCCCCTCGGGGGTCTGAAGCTTTCTTT | CASSLAPPRGSEAFF
TRBJ1-2 | . | TRBV13 | . | TGTGCCAGCAGCTTAGGCCAGCGGCCATATGGCTACACCTTC | CASSLGQRPYGYTF
TRBJ1-2 | . | TRBV28 | TRBD1 | TGTGCCAGCAGTTACCCGGGACAGGATACCTATGGCTACACCTTC | CASSYPGQDTYGYTF
TRBJ2-7 | . | TRBV27 | . | TGTGCCAGCAGTCCGCGTGGGGGGGCGGGTGAGCAGTACTTC | CASSPRGGAGEQYF
TRBJ2-7 | . | TRBV10-3 | . | TGTGCCATCAGTGCCTCGCGATACGAGCAGTACTTC | CAISASRYEQYF
TRBJ2-1 | . | TRBV5-4 | TRBD2 | TGTGCCAGCACCGGTAGCGGGACATACAATGAGCAGTTCTTC | CASTGSGTYNEQFF
TRBJ1-5 | few | TRBV19 | . | TGTGCCAGTAGTATAGTTCCGGGGGCGGATCAGCCCCAGCATTTT | CASSIVPGADQPQHF